This T cell receptor beta chain was observed in a study of T cells in pancreatic ductal adenocarcinoma. Study findings and constraints: Compared with tumor, blood showed more total productive templates and around 8-fold more clonotypes. No significant tumor-blood clonality difference; means were about 0.11 and 0.072.

Trimming took off 11 bases at V and 3 bases at J, with 14 bases between the two ends. Germline assignment: CDR1 SNHLY and CDR2 FYNNEI. CDR3 size: 12 residues. Turning to this clone: Its target is unknown.

Measured with immunoSEQ multiplex PCR; TCRdb has only the in-frame clones, and not every one. The table has about 100,000 clones, about 96% seen once. No neoadjuvant therapy was given to the selected pancreatic ductal adenocarcinoma patients before their surgery. The sample consisted of PBMCs. The receptor comes from a human donor with pancreatic ductal adenocarcinoma. The chain has TRBV2 and TRBJ2-7, with D perhaps TRBD2 (5 bases). The CDR3 DNA reads as TGTGCCTCAGGAGGCCTACTCTACGAGCAGTACTTC. This codes for CASGGLLYEQYF.